Shown below are 10 T cell receptor beta chains from a single sample sequenced in a study of T cells after somatic rescue of genetic block. This table comes from immunoSEQ multiplex PCR, and its TCRdb copy is limited to in-frame clones, with some not included. The sample carries tens of thousands of clones, just under 95% recorded once. Material for sequencing was peripheral blood mononuclear cells (PBMCs). Receptor source: a man aged 35-49 years.

This rearrangement joins TRBV5-1 to TRBJ2-2; tentatively, D is TRBD2 (6 bases). Germline V gene lookup returns CDR1 SGHRS and CDR2 YFSETQ. The CDR3 runs 17 residues. V lost 3 bases and J 1 base, leaving 16 bases between the germline ends. As DNA, the CDR3 is TGCGCCAGCAGCTCCGGGAGTAGCGGCAAGAACACCGGGGAGCTGTTTTTT. Translated, it gives CASSSGSSGKNTGELFF.

The chain links TRBV30 to TRBJ1-4; 7 bases match TRBD1. The length of the CDR3 is 16 residues. J gave up 8 bases and V 1 base, and 13 bases lay outside the gene matches. From germline, CDR1 is GTSNPN and CDR2 SVGIG (reference sequence). The CDR3, as DNA: TGTGCCTGGAGTGGTCGTACCGGGACAGAGGACGAAAAACTGTTTTTT. Translated, it gives CAWSGRTGTEDEKLFF. Full variable domain (missing parts from reference TRBV30 and TRBJ1-4): SQTIHQWPATLVQPVGSPLSLECTVEGTSNPNLYWYRQAAGRGLQLLFYSVGIGQISSEVPQNLSASRPQDRQFILSSKKLLLSDSGFYLCAWSGRTGTEDEKLFFGSGTQLSVL.

This rearrangement joins TRBV6-5 to TRBJ1-2; D not resolved. Germline CDR1 and CDR2: MNHEY and SVGAGI. Between the trimmed V and J ends, which lost 1 base and 8 bases, there was a span of 14 bases. CDR3 length equals 14 residues. The CDR3 DNA reads TGTGCCAGCAGTTACTTGGGATCTCAAGTCGGCTACACCTTC. Protein: CASSYLGSQVGYTF.

There are a few counts of this clone. V usage is TRBV6-1 and J usage is TRBJ1-5; D uncertain. The V and J ends lost 3 bases and 1 base respectively, with 10 bases between them. The CDR3 is 15 residues long. Germline V gives CDR1 MNHNS, CDR2 SASEGT. The CDR3 DNA reads TGTGCCAGCAGTGAGGGCCGTGTGAGCAATCAGCCCCAGCATTTT. Encoded protein: CASSEGRVSNQPQHF.

V and J are TRBV7-2 and TRBJ2-7, with 9 bases aligning to TRBD2. Germline V gene data show CDR1 as SGHTA and CDR2 as FQGNSA. V lost 2 bases, J lost 3 bases, and 5 bases stayed unmatched. The CDR3 runs to 15 residues. CDR3 in DNA: TGTGCCAGCAGCTTAATGACTAGCGGCATCTACGAGCAGTACTTC. Translating it yields CASSLMTSGIYEQYF.

The chain links TRBV7-6 to TRBJ1-1; D is possibly TRBD1 (5 bases). The length of the CDR3 is 14 residues. Germline V lookup: CDR1 SGHVS, CDR2 FNYEAQ. V lost 6 bases, J lost 5 bases, and 16 bases lay in between. The chain's CDR3 is CASRPGRVWTEAFF. As DNA, the CDR3 is TGTGCCAGCAGGCCGGGCAGGGTGTGGACTGAAGCTTTCTTT.

This chain connects TRBV6-5 to TRBJ2-7, with 11 bases matching TRBD1. Germline values: CDR1 MNHEY, CDR2 SVGAGI. V was clipped by 8 bases and J by 2 bases; unmatched bases: 5. This CDR3 is 14 amino acids long. Written as DNA, the CDR3 is TGTGCCAGCGACCAGGACAGGGGGCCCTACGAGCAGTACTTC. It specifies CASDQDRGPYEQYF.

In this sample, this clone turned up once. The chain is built from TRBV6-1 and TRBJ1-4, with TRBD1 identical over 9 bases. The V segment lost 2 bases and the J segment 5 bases; nucleotides outside the gene matches: 9. This CDR3 has 17 residues. Germline V gene lookup returns CDR1 MNHNS and CDR2 SASEGT. Written as DNA, the CDR3 is TGTGCCAGCAGTGAACGGGACAGGGTAGGGGGGAATGAAAAACTGTTTTTT. Translating gives CASSERDRVGGNEKLFF.

This clone appeared once. The chain combines TRBV7-9 with TRBJ1-1; no clear D gene. The CDR3 totals 14 residues. Germline V gene data show CDR1 as SEHNR and CDR2 as FQNEAQ (reference sequence). V shed 2 bases and J shed 2 bases, with 9 bases lying between them. The CDR3 is CASSLRELNTEAFF. In DNA, the CDR3 is TGTGCCAGCAGCTTACGGGAGTTAAACACTGAAGCTTTCTTT. Using reference TRBV7-9 and TRBJ1-1 for the parts outside the CDR3, the full variable domain is DTGVSQNPRHKITKRGQNVTFRCDPISEHNRLYWYRQTLGQGPEFLTYFQNEAQLEKSRLLSDRFSAERPKGSFSTLEIQRTEQGDSAMYLCASSLRELNTEAFFGQGTRLTVV.

The V gene is TRBV6-5, the J gene TRBJ1-5; D is undetermined. This CDR3 has 11 amino acids. Germline CDR1 and CDR2: MNHEY and SVGAGI. Trimming pared 5 bases from V and 9 bases from J, leaving 8 bases between. CDR3 DNA sequence: TGTGCCAGCAGTGAATCAGTGCCCCAGCATTTT. Amino acid sequence: CASSESVPQHF.